Presented here are 2 T cell receptor beta chains from one specimen sequenced in a study of shared clonotypes between healthy human individuals. TCRdb keeps only in-frame clones here, not all; method: immunoSEQ multiplex PCR. The sample carries around 2.1 million clones, around 95% recorded once. Sequencing was done on a sample of naive CD4+ T cells sorted from blood. This sample's subset: CD45RA+ positively selected. All receptors come from a man aged 18 to 35 in good health.

The rearrangement uses TRBV5-1 and TRBJ2-2, with TRBD1 as a possible D gene (7 bases). The CDR3 runs to 14 residues. CDR1 and CDR2 from the germline V gene are SGHRS and YFSETQ. Trimming pared 7 bases from V and 4 bases from J, leaving 14 bases between. The CDR3 coding sequence is TGCGCCAGCGCGGGGCAGGGGGTCACCGGGGAGCTGTTTTTT. It yields the protein CASAGQGVTGELFF. The full variable domain, completed using reference TRBV5-1 and TRBJ2-2, is KAGVTQTPRYLIKTRGQQVTLSCSPISGHRSVSWYQQTPGQGLQFLFEYFSETQRNKGNFPGRFSGRQFSNSRSEMNVSTLELGDSALYLCASAGQGVTGELFFGEGSRLTVL.

J is TRBJ2-5 and V is TRBV4-1; 10 nucleotides line up with TRBD2. V dropped 1 base and J dropped 5; count of bases not matched to a gene: 4. The CDR3 totals 15 residues. Germline lookup yields CDR1 MGHRA and CDR2 YSYEKL. The CDR3 bases are TGCGCCAGCAGCCAAGTCTTACTAGCGGGGGAGACCCAGTACTTC. Its protein product is CASSQVLLAGETQYF.